The 14 T cell receptor beta chains reported below all come from one sample, sequenced in a study of blood T cell repertoires in COVID-19. Measured with immunoSEQ multiplex PCR; TCRdb has only the in-frame clones, and not every one. The table lists roughly 87,000 clones, around 88% of them singletons. The specimen sequenced was peripheral blood. The receptors stem from a human donor in a cohort sampled during active COVID-19.

The V call is TRBV3-1 (or the pseudogene TRBV3-2), the J call TRBJ1-2, with 7 bases identical to TRBD1. This CDR3 is 16 amino acids long. V gave up 3 bases and J gave up 3 bases; unmatched junction bases: 10. Per germline, CDR1 LGHDT and CDR2 YNNKEL (reference sequence). The CDR3 sequence is CASSQSTGFGDYGYTF. Written as DNA, the CDR3 is TGTGCCAGCAGCCAGTCGACAGGGTTTGGGGACTATGGCTACACCTTC.

The CDR3: CASQPPGSYEQYF. In DNA, the CDR3 is TGTGCCAGCCAGCCCCCCGGGTCCTACGAGCAGTACTTC. The chain carries TRBV28 and TRBJ2-7, with D hard to call. V dropped 8 bases and J dropped 1 base, with 12 bases sitting between them. Germline V gives CDR1 MDHEN, CDR2 SYDVKM. This CDR3 has 13 residues.

The chain recombines TRBV5-1 with TRBJ1-1; D unclear. This CDR3 region has 16 residues. The V end was cut by 0 bases, the J end by 4 bases, with 16 bases between. Per germline, CDR1 SGHRS and CDR2 YFSETQ. The CDR3 sequence is CASSLAGSGGGTEAFF. In DNA form, the CDR3 reads TGCGCCAGCAGCTTGGCCGGATCAGGAGGTGGCACTGAAGCTTTCTTT.

V is TRBV6-2 or TRBV6-3 and J is TRBJ2-7; tentatively, D is TRBD2 (7 bases). Looked up from germline, CDR1 is MNHEY and CDR2 is SVGEGT. This CDR3 spans 16 amino acids. With 4 bases removed from V and 1 base from J, the gap between germline ends came to 17 bases. The CDR3 sequence: CASSWGGRLGSYEQYF. As DNA, the CDR3 is TGTGCCAGCAGTTGGGGGGGGCGACTAGGGTCCTACGAGCAGTACTTC.

This rearrangement joins TRBV7-9 to TRBJ1-1, with D unresolved. Trimming took off 5 bases at V and 1 base at J, with 8 bases between the two ends. The V gene's germline CDR1 is SEHNR and CDR2 FQNEAQ (reference sequence). This CDR3 spans 13 amino acids. CDR3 loop: CASSRTQNTEAFF. In DNA form, the CDR3 reads TGTGCCAGCAGCCGTACACAGAACACTGAAGCTTTCTTT.

The CDR3 nucleotides read TGTGCCAGCAGCTTAAACGGGGGGGCCGGCACCGGGGAGCTGTTTTTT. Its translation is CASSLNGGAGTGELFF. The chain employs TRBV11-2 and TRBJ2-2; 8 bases map to TRBD2. This CDR3 contains 16 residues. V dropped 2 bases and J dropped 4; count of bases not matched to a gene: 6. CDR1 is SGHAT, CDR2 FQNNGV, per germline.

The chain couples TRBV5-1 to TRBJ2-1; 11 nucleotides agree with TRBD1. The CDR3 has 15 amino acids. V lost 9 bases to trimming and J lost 4 bases; unmatched junction nucleotides: 9. Germline-derived CDR1 and CDR2 are SGHRS and YFSETQ. For the CDR3, the DNA is TGCGCCACCCAACCGGGACAGGGGGTGTACAATGAGCAGTTCTTC. Amino acids: CATQPGQGVYNEQFF.

The chain links TRBV20-1 to TRBJ2-5; tentative D call: TRBD1 (6 bases). V lost 3 bases, J lost 5 bases, and 13 bases lay in between. This CDR3 spans 13 amino acids. CDR1 is DFQATT and CDR2 is SNEGSKA in the germline V gene (reference sequence). The CDR3 sequence is CSASDDRRETQYF. The CDR3 nucleotides are TGCAGTGCTAGTGACGACAGGCGGGAGACCCAGTACTTC.

The chain employs TRBV20-1 and TRBJ2-1; no firm D call. V gave up 5 bases and J gave up 10 bases, with 12 bases separating them. Per germline, CDR1 DFQATT and CDR2 SNEGSKA (reference sequence). The CDR3 has 11 residues. CDR3 sequence: CSAPRGLEQFF. As DNA, the CDR3 is TGCAGTGCTCCCCGCGGTCTGGAGCAGTTCTTC.

The chain couples TRBV11-2 to TRBJ2-5; a weak D match, TRBD1 (5 bases). This CDR3 is built from 15 residues. The V gene lost 1 base and the J gene lost 5 bases, with 14 bases spanning the gap. CDR1 and CDR2 from the germline V gene are SGHAT and FQNNGV. CDR3 nucleotide sequence: TGTGCCAGCAGCTTAGGGGGCACTCCAGAGGAGACCCAGTACTTC. It yields the protein CASSLGGTPEETQYF.

The CDR3 spells CASSQGGSRGTQYF. DNA for the CDR3: TGTGCCAGCAGCCAAGGCGGCAGCCGGGGGACCCAGTACTTC. J is TRBJ2-5 and V is TRBV3-1 (or the pseudogene TRBV3-2); a weak D match, TRBD2 (5 bases). This CDR3 has 14 residues. V lost 1 base and J 7 bases, leaving 13 bases between the germline ends. Per germline, CDR1 LGHDT and CDR2 YNNKEL (reference sequence).

The V gene is TRBV6-6, the J gene TRBJ2-5, with D possibly being TRBD1 (5 bases). Trimming cost V 6 bases and J 4 bases, with 21 bases left between them. Germline V gives CDR1 MNHNY, CDR2 SVGAGI (reference sequence). This CDR3 has 16 amino acids. CDR3 loop: CASSDPGQAPRETQYF. CDR3 DNA sequence: TGTGCCAGCAGCGACCCAGGGCAGGCCCCTAGAGAGACCCAGTACTTC.

J is TRBJ2-5 and V is TRBV7-9, with 7 bases identical to TRBD1. Germline V gene data show CDR1 as SEHNR and CDR2 as FQNEAQ (reference sequence). J gave up 5 bases and V 5 bases, and 11 bases lay outside the gene matches. The CDR3 extends over 15 amino acids. DNA for the CDR3: TGTGCCAGCAGCCCTACCGGGACAGTGGGGGAGACCCAGTACTTC. Translating gives CASSPTGTVGETQYF.

V usage is TRBV12-5 and J usage is TRBJ2-3; TRBD1 is a possible D gene (5 bases). The CDR3 loop spans 18 amino acids. Germline V gene data show CDR1 as LGHNT and CDR2 as FRNRAP. V was pared by 5 bases and J by 2 bases, with 23 bases between. Here the CDR3 reads CASGPTVKTEDLTDTQYF. The DNA of the CDR3 is TGTGCTAGTGGTCCTACCGTAAAGACAGAGGACCTCACAGATACGCAGTATTTT.